This is a list of T cell receptor beta chains from one sample in a study of TIL therapy for anti-PD-1-resistant metastatic lung cancer. TCRdb's table, derived via immunoSEQ multiplex PCR, lists solely in-frame clones and lacks some. This table has tens of thousands of clones, roughly three fifths appearing once. The material sequenced was tumor tissue, taken at baseline. The receptors were gathered from a woman aged 25 to 80 with non-small cell lung cancer. Each CDR3 is given with its conserved first and last residue. Each record gives: V gene, J gene, clone size, D gene, CDR3 protein, CDR3 DNA. The D gene is left open where the match is weak. Clone size is shown for a subset of rows, as once, few, many or a class of expanded clone.

v_call: TRBV25-1
j_call: TRBJ2-3
clone_size: -
d_call: -
cdr3_aa: CASSEDTDTQYF
cdr3_nt: TGTGCCAGCAGTGAAGACACAGATACGCAGTATTTT

v_call: TRBV7-2
j_call: TRBJ2-7
clone_size: -
d_call: -
cdr3_aa: CASSLEGVTGEQYF
cdr3_nt: TGTGCCAGCAGCTTAGAAGGGGTTACAGGGGAGCAGTACTTC

v_call: TRBV5-4
j_call: TRBJ2-7
clone_size: -
d_call: -
cdr3_aa: CASSLRLRTVSSYEQYF
cdr3_nt: TGTGCCAGCAGCTTGCGCCTAAGGACAGTCAGCTCCTACGAGCAGTACTTC

v_call: TRBV21-1
j_call: TRBJ2-2
clone_size: -
d_call: -
cdr3_aa: CASSKARDRGTGELFF
cdr3_nt: TGTGCCAGCAGCAAAGCTAGGGACCGGGGTACCGGGGAGCTGTTTTTT

v_call: TRBV5-1
j_call: TRBJ2-7
clone_size: -
d_call: -
cdr3_aa: CASSEGSVYEQYF
cdr3_nt: TGCGCCAGCAGCGAGGGATCCGTCTACGAGCAGTACTTC

v_call: TRBV27
j_call: TRBJ2-1
clone_size: -
d_call: TRBD2
cdr3_aa: CASSPSGTSEFF
cdr3_nt: TGTGCCAGCAGTCCATCCGGGACTAGCGAGTTCTTC

v_call: TRBV29-1
j_call: TRBJ1-1
clone_size: -
d_call: -
cdr3_aa: CSVQSGTNTEAFF
cdr3_nt: TGCAGCGTTCAGTCAGGGACGAACACTGAAGCTTTCTTT

v_call: TRBV19
j_call: TRBJ1-1
clone_size: few
d_call: -
cdr3_aa: CASSPRTRMNRRTEAFF
cdr3_nt: TGTGCCAGTAGTCCACGGACAAGGATGAACCGGCGGACTGAAGCTTTCTTT

v_call: TRBV6-1
j_call: TRBJ2-5
clone_size: -
d_call: TRBD2
cdr3_aa: CASMRGVRETQYF
cdr3_nt: TGTGCCAGCATGCGGGGGGTCAGGGAGACCCAGTACTTC

v_call: TRBV19
j_call: TRBJ2-7
clone_size: -
d_call: -
cdr3_aa: CASSLYLSSYEQYF
cdr3_nt: TGTGCCAGTAGCCTGTACTTGAGCTCCTACGAGCAGTACTTC

v_call: TRBV6-6
j_call: TRBJ1-2
clone_size: -
d_call: -
cdr3_aa: CASSPLDSTDYGYTF
cdr3_nt: TGTGCCAGCAGTCCCCTAGACAGCACGGACTATGGCTACACCTTC

v_call: TRBV19
j_call: TRBJ2-2
clone_size: once
d_call: -
cdr3_aa: CASSRGDWVTGELFF
cdr3_nt: TGTGCCAGTAGCCGGGGCGACTGGGTCACCGGGGAGCTGTTTTTT

v_call: TRBV6-1
j_call: TRBJ2-7
clone_size: -
d_call: -
cdr3_aa: CASSEAYEQYF
cdr3_nt: TGTGCCAGCAGTGAGGCCTACGAGCAGTACTTC

v_call: TRBV19
j_call: TRBJ2-7
clone_size: -
d_call: -
cdr3_aa: CASSPTPGGLGEQYF
cdr3_nt: TGTGCCAGTAGTCCAACCCCAGGGGGACTAGGGGAGCAGTACTTC

v_call: TRBV13
j_call: TRBJ2-1
clone_size: -
d_call: -
cdr3_aa: CASSLRAYNEQFF
cdr3_nt: TGTGCCAGCAGCTTAAGAGCTTACAATGAGCAGTTCTTC

v_call: TRBV21-1
j_call: TRBJ2-7
clone_size: -
d_call: -
cdr3_aa: CALAGGVLDSYEQYF
cdr3_nt: TGTGCACTAGCGGGAGGGGTTTTAGACTCCTACGAGCAGTACTTC

v_call: TRBV5-1
j_call: TRBJ2-2
clone_size: -
d_call: TRBD2
cdr3_aa: CASRLAGDVGELFF
cdr3_nt: TGCGCCAGCAGACTAGCGGGAGACGTCGGGGAGCTGTTTTTT

v_call: TRBV4-2
j_call: TRBJ2-1
clone_size: -
d_call: TRBD1
cdr3_aa: CASSFPGQGYNEQFF
cdr3_nt: TGTGCCAGCAGCTTCCCGGGACAGGGGTACAATGAGCAGTTCTTC

v_call: TRBV5-1
j_call: TRBJ1-2
clone_size: -
d_call: -
cdr3_aa: CASSLKGWGPAESGYTF
cdr3_nt: TGCGCCAGCAGCTTGAAGGGGTGGGGGCCCGCCGAGAGTGGCTACACCTTC

v_call: TRBV27
j_call: TRBJ2-7
clone_size: -
d_call: -
cdr3_aa: CASRGQSGVYEQYF
cdr3_nt: TGTGCCAGCAGAGGACAGTCTGGTGTCTACGAGCAGTACTTC

v_call: TRBV14
j_call: TRBJ1-1
clone_size: once
d_call: -
cdr3_aa: CASSLQPPGAGSTEAFF
cdr3_nt: TGTGCCAGCAGCCTCCAACCTCCAGGGGCAGGGAGCACTGAAGCTTTCTTT

v_call: TRBV14
j_call: TRBJ2-5
clone_size: -
d_call: -
cdr3_aa: CASSQGIYETQYF
cdr3_nt: TGTGCCAGCAGCCAAGGGATTTATGAGACCCAGTACTTC

v_call: TRBV6-5
j_call: TRBJ2-2
clone_size: -
d_call: -
cdr3_aa: CASMEGWAGELFF
cdr3_nt: TGTGCCAGTATGGAGGGGTGGGCCGGGGAGCTGTTTTTT

v_call: TRBV27
j_call: TRBJ2-5
clone_size: -
d_call: TRBD2
cdr3_aa: CASRLAGMETQYF
cdr3_nt: TGTGCCAGCAGACTAGCGGGGATGGAGACCCAGTACTTC

v_call: TRBV4-1
j_call: TRBJ1-4
clone_size: -
d_call: -
cdr3_aa: CASSEMGGGGQEKLFF
cdr3_nt: TGCGCCAGCAGCGAAATGGGGGGCGGGGGGCAGGAAAAACTGTTTTTT

v_call: TRBV18
j_call: TRBJ2-1
clone_size: medium-sized
d_call: -
cdr3_aa: CASSPSYEQFF
cdr3_nt: TGTGCCAGCTCACCTAGCTATGAGCAGTTCTTC

v_call: TRBV7-7
j_call: TRBJ2-5
clone_size: -
d_call: -
cdr3_aa: CASSTRSQETQYF
cdr3_nt: TGTGCCAGCAGCACGAGGTCCCAAGAGACCCAGTACTTC

v_call: TRBV7-6
j_call: TRBJ1-2
clone_size: -
d_call: -
cdr3_aa: CASSLGSGSNYGYTF
cdr3_nt: TGTGCCAGCAGCTTGGGCTCTGGGTCTAACTATGGCTACACCTTC

v_call: TRBV5-1
j_call: TRBJ2-1
clone_size: once
d_call: TRBD2
cdr3_aa: CASSSNGRALNEQFF
cdr3_nt: TGCGCCAGCAGCTCTAACGGGAGGGCTCTCAATGAGCAGTTCTTC

v_call: TRBV5-4
j_call: TRBJ2-1
clone_size: -
d_call: TRBD2
cdr3_aa: CASNLAGGSEQFF
cdr3_nt: TGTGCCAGCAATTTGGCGGGAGGTAGTGAGCAGTTCTTC

v_call: TRBV7-2
j_call: TRBJ1-4
clone_size: -
d_call: -
cdr3_aa: CASSQTWTNEKLFF
cdr3_nt: TGTGCCAGCAGCCAGACGTGGACTAATGAAAAACTGTTTTTT

v_call: TRBV5-6
j_call: TRBJ2-2
clone_size: -
d_call: -
cdr3_aa: CASSYFLGTNTGELFF
cdr3_nt: TGTGCCAGCAGTTACTTTTTGGGAACGAACACCGGGGAGCTGTTTTTT

v_call: TRBV2
j_call: TRBJ2-2
clone_size: once
d_call: TRBD1
cdr3_aa: CASTATGTGLFRAGELFF
cdr3_nt: TGTGCCAGCACTGCAACCGGGACAGGCTTGTTTAGGGCCGGGGAGCTGTTTTTT

v_call: TRBV11-2
j_call: TRBJ2-1
clone_size: -
d_call: TRBD2
cdr3_aa: CASSLARTGGRLYNEQFF
cdr3_nt: TGTGCCAGCAGCTTAGCCCGGACTGGCGGGAGACTTTACAATGAGCAGTTCTTC

v_call: TRBV5-1
j_call: TRBJ1-4
clone_size: -
d_call: -
cdr3_aa: CASSFSSEKLFF
cdr3_nt: TGCGCCAGCAGCTTCTCTAGTGAAAAACTGTTTTTT

v_call: TRBV7-9
j_call: TRBJ2-3
clone_size: -
d_call: -
cdr3_aa: CASSTRLGGDTDTQYF
cdr3_nt: TGTGCCAGCAGCACGCGCCTCGGGGGAGACACAGATACGCAGTATTTT

v_call: TRBV19
j_call: TRBJ1-5
clone_size: -
d_call: -
cdr3_aa: CASIRSMGVADQPQHF
cdr3_nt: TGTGCCAGTATCCGATCTATGGGGGTAGCGGATCAGCCCCAGCATTTT